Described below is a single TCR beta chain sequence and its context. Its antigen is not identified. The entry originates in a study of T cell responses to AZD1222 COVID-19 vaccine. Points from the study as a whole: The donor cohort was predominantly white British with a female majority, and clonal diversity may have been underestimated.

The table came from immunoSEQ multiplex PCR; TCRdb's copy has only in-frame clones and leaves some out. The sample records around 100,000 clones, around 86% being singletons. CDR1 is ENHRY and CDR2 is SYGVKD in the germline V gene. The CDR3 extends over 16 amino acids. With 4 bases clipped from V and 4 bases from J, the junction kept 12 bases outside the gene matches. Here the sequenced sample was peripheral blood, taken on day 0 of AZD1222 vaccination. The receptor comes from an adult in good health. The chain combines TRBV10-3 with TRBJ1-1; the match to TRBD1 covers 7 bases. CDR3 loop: CAISGRQGGSSTEAFF. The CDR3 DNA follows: TGTGCCATCAGTGGTAGACAGGGAGGGTCGTCCACTGAAGCTTTCTTT.